This passage covers 8 T cell receptor beta chains from one sample sequenced in a study of T cells in Graves' hyperthyroidism and ophthalmopathy. Using RNA transcripts as the source, TCR beta CDR3 regions were amplified. During a first-round RT-PCR of the TCR CDR3, the HTBI primer set was used. A single record per CDR3 protein comes from TCRdb applying MiXCR to the multiplex PCR reads. Of 660,000 or so distinct CDR3 sequences in the sample, about 45% are singletons; the top ten hold under 8%. The specimen was peripheral blood or thyroid tissue (not recorded which). All receptors come from an adult man with Graves' disease, either hyperthyroidism or ophthalmopathy (not recorded which).

This clonotype occurred many times. This rearrangement joins TRBV20-1 to TRBJ1-6; 8 bases agree with TRBD1. The CDR3 consists of 14 residues. The J segment lost 10 bases and the V segment lost 4 bases, leaving 9 bases of the junction unmatched. Germline values: CDR1 DFQATT, CDR2 SNEGSKA (reference sequence). The DNA for the CDR3 is TGCAGTGCTACTGGACAGGGAAAGAGCTCACCCCTCCACTTT. This codes for CSATGQGKSSPLHF.

The rearrangement joins TRBV10-3 to TRBJ2-5; D ambiguous. Trimming stripped 5 bases from V and 5 bases from J, with 6 bases between. The CDR3 loop spans 11 amino acids. Germline values: CDR1 ENHRY, CDR2 SYGVKD. The CDR3 DNA reads as TGTGCCATCAGTATAGGGGAGACCCAGTACTTC. This encodes CAISIGETQYF.

This chain connects TRBV7-2 to TRBJ1-1; 8 bases line up with TRBD1. The CDR3 contains 15 residues. From germline, CDR1 is SGHTA and CDR2 FQGNSA. The trim removed 3 bases at V and 5 bases at J, leaving 8 bases unmatched. The DNA for the CDR3 is TGTGCCAGCAGCTTTCGAGTCAGGGGGCAGACTGAAGCTTTCTTT. Protein sequence: CASSFRVRGQTEAFF.

The chain recombines TRBV12-3 or TRBV12-4 with TRBJ1-6; 10 bases are shared with TRBD1. The V segment lost 3 bases and the J segment 10 bases; nucleotides outside the gene matches: 6. The CDR3 has 15 amino acids. Here the CDR3 DNA reads TGTGCCAGCAGTTTGGGGGACAGGGGTAGATCACCCCTCCACTTT. Translating it yields CASSLGDRGRSPLHF.

This clonotype was detected only a few times. The chain couples TRBV19 to TRBJ1-5; maybe TRBD1 (5 bases). V was clipped by 5 bases and J by 1 base, with 9 bases between them. In germline, CDR1 is LNHDA, CDR2 SQIVND (reference sequence). The CDR3 length is 14 residues. CDR3 amino acids: CASSVRDSNQPQHF. In DNA, the CDR3 is TGTGCCAGTAGTGTCCGGGACAGCAATCAGCCCCAGCATTTT.

The rearrangement links TRBV20-1 to TRBJ2-7; a possible D gene is TRBD1 (5 bases). The germline V gene encodes CDR1 DFQATT and CDR2 SNEGSKA (reference sequence). The V end lost 2 bases, the J end lost 13 bases, and 15 bases lay between the germline ends. The CDR3 loop spans 11 amino acids. The CDR3 DNA follows: TGCAGTGCTAGACTGGAGAGACAGCTATACTTC. Encoded protein: CSARLERQLYF.

As to this clonotype: Likely a read error: the CDR3 ends without its conserved phenylalanine or tryptophan. V usage is TRBV2 and J usage is TRBJ1-6; D remains unclear. This CDR3 has 13 residues. Germline-derived CDR1 and CDR2 are SNHLY and FYNNEI. The V and J ends lost 6 bases and 6 bases respectively, with 9 bases between them. Here the CDR3 reads CASRGGLNSPLHL. CDR3 nucleotides: TGTGCCAGCAGGGGAGGACTTAATTCACCCCTCCACCTT.

With regard to this clonotype: At one boundary the junction diverges from the germline segment, which might be a read error. The CDR3 DNA is TGTGCCAGCAGCTCGGGGATTTTC. Protein product: CASSSGIF. This chain connects TRBV7-8 to TRBJ2-6; weak D call: TRBD2 (5 bases). CDR3 length: 8 amino acids. Germline lookup yields CDR1 SGHVS and CDR2 FQNEAQ. Full variable domain (rest looked up from reference TRBV7-8 and TRBJ2-6): GAGVSQSPRYKVAKRGQDVALRCDPISGHVSLFWYQQALGQGPEFLTYFQNEAQLDKSGLPSDRFFAERPEGSVSTLKIQRTQQEDSAVYLCASSSGIFGAGSRLTVL.